Described below is a single T cell receptor (beta chain) sequence and its context. Its antigen is unknown. This sample is part of a study of graft-versus-host responses after intestinal transplantation. As for the study in general: Tacrolimus and steroids were given for three to four years to all recipients after anti-thymocyte globulin induction.

The CDR3 is made up of 13 amino acids. Trimming pared 5 bases from V and 5 bases from J, leaving 12 bases between. Per the germline V gene, CDR1 is MDHEN and CDR2 is SYDVKM. Notes on the study in general: GvH clones appeared in recipient marrow, some first in ileum or blood. Subjects displaying graft-donor T cell macrochimerism possessed elevated graft-versus-host to host-versus-graft clonal ratios inside allografts. Circulating GvH clones peaking coincided with falling HvG clones soon after transplant.

Sequenced by immunoSEQ multiplex PCR; TCRdb stores in-frame clones only, minus some. The sample consists of about 94,000 clones, roughly 90% of them appearing once. The clonotype comes from a human donor who received an intestinal transplant. The starting material was unstimulated CD8+ T cells sorted from spleen or lymph node cells, obtained before intestinal transplant. This chain links TRBV28 with TRBJ1-1; possibly TRBD1 for D (6 bases). The CDR3 bases are TGTGCCAGCAGTCCCGTTACAGGGACTGAAGCTTTCTTT. This gives the protein CASSPVTGTEAFF.